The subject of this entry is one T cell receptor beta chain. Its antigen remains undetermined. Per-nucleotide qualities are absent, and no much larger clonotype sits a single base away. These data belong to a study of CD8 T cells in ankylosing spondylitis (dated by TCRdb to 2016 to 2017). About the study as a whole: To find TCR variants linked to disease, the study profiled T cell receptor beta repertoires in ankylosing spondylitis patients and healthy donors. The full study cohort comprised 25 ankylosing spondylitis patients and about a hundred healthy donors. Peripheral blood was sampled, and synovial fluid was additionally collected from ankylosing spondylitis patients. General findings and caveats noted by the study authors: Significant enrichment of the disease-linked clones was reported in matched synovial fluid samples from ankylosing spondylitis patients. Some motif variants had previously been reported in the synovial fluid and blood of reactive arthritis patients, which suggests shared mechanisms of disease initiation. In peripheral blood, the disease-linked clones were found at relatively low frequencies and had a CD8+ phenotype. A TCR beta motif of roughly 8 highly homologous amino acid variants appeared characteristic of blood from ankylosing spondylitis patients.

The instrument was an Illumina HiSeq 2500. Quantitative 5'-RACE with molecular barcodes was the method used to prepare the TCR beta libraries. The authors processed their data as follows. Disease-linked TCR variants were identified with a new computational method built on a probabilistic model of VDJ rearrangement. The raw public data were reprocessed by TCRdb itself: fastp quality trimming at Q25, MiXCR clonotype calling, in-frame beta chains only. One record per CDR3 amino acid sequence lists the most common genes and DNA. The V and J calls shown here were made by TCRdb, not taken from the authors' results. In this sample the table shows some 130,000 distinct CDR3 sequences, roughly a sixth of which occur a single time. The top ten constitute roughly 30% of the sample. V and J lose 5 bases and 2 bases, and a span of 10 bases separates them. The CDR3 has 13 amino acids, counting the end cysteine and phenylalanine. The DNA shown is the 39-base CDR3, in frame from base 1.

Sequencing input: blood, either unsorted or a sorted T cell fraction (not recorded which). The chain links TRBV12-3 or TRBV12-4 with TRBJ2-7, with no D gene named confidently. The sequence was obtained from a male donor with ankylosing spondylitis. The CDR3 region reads CASSPSGPYEQYF. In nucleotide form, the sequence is TGTGCCAGCAGTCCCTCCGGCCCCTACGAGCAGTACTTC.